This T cell receptor beta chain was retrieved from a study of identical twins. This clonotype has at least ten counts. Its antigen is not identified. It was template switching that added a universal primer site, and there were unique molecular identifiers on the cDNA. Each CDR3 protein is one row after TCRdb ran MiXCR on the 5' RACE reads. Of roughly 690,000 distinct CDR3 sequences listed, over 5% are singletons. The study's findings and limits: Low generation probability was overrepresented in out-of-frame alpha sequences shared by twins.

V shed 0 bases and J 3 bases; nucleotides not matched to a gene: 1. The CDR3 runs to 14 residues. Germline V gene sequence: CDR1 SGHRS, CDR2 YFSETQ. This chain uses TRBV5-1 with TRBJ2-3; 7 bases align to TRBD2. This clonotype originated in a man between 18 and 29 years old in good health. The sample comprised naive T cells sorted from blood. CDR3 coding DNA: TGCGCCAGCAGCTTGGCAGCGGGAACAGATACGCAGTATTTT. Translated: CASSLAAGTDTQYF.